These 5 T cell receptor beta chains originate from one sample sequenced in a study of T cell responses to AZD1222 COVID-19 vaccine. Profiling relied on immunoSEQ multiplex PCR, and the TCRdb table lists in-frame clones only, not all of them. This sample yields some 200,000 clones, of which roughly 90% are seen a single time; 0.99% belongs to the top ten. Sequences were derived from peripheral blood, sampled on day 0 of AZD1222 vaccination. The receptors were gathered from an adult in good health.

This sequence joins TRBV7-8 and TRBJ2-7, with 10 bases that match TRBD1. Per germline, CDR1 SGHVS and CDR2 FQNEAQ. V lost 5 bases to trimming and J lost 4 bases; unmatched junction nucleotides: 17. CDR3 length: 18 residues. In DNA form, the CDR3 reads TGTGCCAGCAGCAGCCCTTCCGAAGACAGGGGGCCAAGGTACGAGCAGTACTTC. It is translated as CASSSPSEDRGPRYEQYF.

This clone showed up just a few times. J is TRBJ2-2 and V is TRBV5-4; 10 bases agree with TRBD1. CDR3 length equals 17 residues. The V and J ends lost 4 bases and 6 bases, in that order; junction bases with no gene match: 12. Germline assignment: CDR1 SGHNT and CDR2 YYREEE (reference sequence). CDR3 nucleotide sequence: TGTGCCAGCAGCCCGGAGGGACAGGGGTCAGTTGCCGGGGAGCTGTTTTTT. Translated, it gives CASSPEGQGSVAGELFF.

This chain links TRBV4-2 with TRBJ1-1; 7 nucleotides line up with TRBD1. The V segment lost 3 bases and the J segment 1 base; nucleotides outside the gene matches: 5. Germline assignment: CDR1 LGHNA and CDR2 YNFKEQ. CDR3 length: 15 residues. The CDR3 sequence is CASSHDGQENTEAFF. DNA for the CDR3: TGTGCCAGCAGCCATGACGGACAGGAGAACACTGAAGCTTTCTTT.

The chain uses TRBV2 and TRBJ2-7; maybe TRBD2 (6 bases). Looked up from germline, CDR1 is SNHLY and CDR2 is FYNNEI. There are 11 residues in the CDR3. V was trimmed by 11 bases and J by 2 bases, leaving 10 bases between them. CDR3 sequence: CAGGKTYEQYF. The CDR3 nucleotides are TGTGCCGGCGGGAAGACCTACGAGCAGTACTTC.

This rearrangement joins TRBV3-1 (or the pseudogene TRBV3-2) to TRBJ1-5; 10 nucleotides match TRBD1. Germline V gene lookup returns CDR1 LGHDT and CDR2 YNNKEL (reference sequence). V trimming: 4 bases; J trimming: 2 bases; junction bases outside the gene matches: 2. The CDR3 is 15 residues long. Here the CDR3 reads CASSRGTGGNQPQHF. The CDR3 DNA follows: TGTGCCAGCAGCCGTGGGACAGGGGGCAATCAGCCCCAGCATTTT.